This TCR beta chain came from a study of identical twins. Study-wide points: Conclusions relied on cross-sectional statistical analysis, not following the same donors. An excess of low generation probability was shown by twin-shared out-of-frame alpha sequences.

Only healthy Caucasians were enrolled as donors. TCRdb redid the calling of the 5' RACE reads with MiXCR, one entry per CDR3 protein. Of around 570,000 distinct CDR3 sequences listed, 9% to 10% are singletons. Germline CDR1 reads SGDLS; CDR2 reads YYNGEE. Losses at the gene ends were 4 bases for V and 0 bases for J; bases not matched to a gene: 8. The CDR3 contains 16 residues. About this clonotype: The antigen remains unidentified.

The same sample was also used in a study of yellow fever vaccine responses in identical twins. This second study says: Twins reportedly appeared to share part of their vaccine T cell response while keeping part individual.

The rearrangement uses TRBV9 and TRBJ2-5, with 8 bases that match TRBD2. The receptor was derived from a woman younger than 35 in good health. Sequenced: PBMCs. This CDR3 reads CASSLSGTYNQETQYF. DNA for the CDR3: TGTGCCAGCAGCCTTAGCGGGACCTACAACCAAGAGACCCAGTACTTC.